In its sample, the clone carrying this T cell receptor beta chain was seen a few times. Its target is not known. These data are taken from a study of T cell responses to AZD1222 COVID-19 vaccine. Study observations and caveats: It was only after the peak T cell response that any repertoires were sampled.

Trimming shortened V by 2 bases and J by 1 base, and 10 bases separated the two germline ends. Germline CDR1 and CDR2: SGHKS and YYEKEE (reference sequence). The CDR3 contains 15 residues. TCRdb's table, derived via immunoSEQ multiplex PCR, lists solely in-frame clones and lacks some. The sample contains around 120,000 clones, approximately 94% of which appear only once. The sequence was collected from an adult who received the AZD1222 COVID-19 vaccine. This chain uses TRBV5-5 with TRBJ1-3; D perhaps matches TRBD1 (5 bases). The sequencing here drew on peripheral blood, taken 28 days after the second AZD1222 dose. CDR3 sequence reads: CASSFDSGSGNTIYF. The CDR3 DNA follows: TGTGCCAGCAGCTTCGATTCAGGGTCTGGAAACACCATATATTTT. Supplemented by reference TRBV5-5 and TRBJ1-3, the full variable domain reads DAGVTQSPTHLIKTRGQQVTLRCSPISGHKSVSWYQQVLGQGPQFIFQYYEKEERGRGNFPDRFSARQFPNYSSELNVNALLLGDSALYLCASSFDSGSGNTIYFGEGSWLTVV.